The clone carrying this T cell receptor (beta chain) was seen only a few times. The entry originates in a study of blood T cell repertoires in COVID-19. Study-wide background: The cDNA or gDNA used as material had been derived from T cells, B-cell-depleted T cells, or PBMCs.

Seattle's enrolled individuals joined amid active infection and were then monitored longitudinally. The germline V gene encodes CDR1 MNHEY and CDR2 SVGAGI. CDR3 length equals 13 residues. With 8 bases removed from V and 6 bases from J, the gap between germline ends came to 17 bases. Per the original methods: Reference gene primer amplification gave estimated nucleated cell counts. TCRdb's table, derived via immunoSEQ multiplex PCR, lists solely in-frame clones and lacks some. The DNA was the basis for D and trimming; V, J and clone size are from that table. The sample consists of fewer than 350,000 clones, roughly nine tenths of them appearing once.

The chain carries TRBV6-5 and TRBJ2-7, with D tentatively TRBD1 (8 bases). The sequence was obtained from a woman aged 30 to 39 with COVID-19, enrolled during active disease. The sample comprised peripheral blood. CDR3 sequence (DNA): TGTGCCAGCGGGGGGGGACAGGCTGCCGAGCAGTACTTC. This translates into CASGGGQAAEQYF.